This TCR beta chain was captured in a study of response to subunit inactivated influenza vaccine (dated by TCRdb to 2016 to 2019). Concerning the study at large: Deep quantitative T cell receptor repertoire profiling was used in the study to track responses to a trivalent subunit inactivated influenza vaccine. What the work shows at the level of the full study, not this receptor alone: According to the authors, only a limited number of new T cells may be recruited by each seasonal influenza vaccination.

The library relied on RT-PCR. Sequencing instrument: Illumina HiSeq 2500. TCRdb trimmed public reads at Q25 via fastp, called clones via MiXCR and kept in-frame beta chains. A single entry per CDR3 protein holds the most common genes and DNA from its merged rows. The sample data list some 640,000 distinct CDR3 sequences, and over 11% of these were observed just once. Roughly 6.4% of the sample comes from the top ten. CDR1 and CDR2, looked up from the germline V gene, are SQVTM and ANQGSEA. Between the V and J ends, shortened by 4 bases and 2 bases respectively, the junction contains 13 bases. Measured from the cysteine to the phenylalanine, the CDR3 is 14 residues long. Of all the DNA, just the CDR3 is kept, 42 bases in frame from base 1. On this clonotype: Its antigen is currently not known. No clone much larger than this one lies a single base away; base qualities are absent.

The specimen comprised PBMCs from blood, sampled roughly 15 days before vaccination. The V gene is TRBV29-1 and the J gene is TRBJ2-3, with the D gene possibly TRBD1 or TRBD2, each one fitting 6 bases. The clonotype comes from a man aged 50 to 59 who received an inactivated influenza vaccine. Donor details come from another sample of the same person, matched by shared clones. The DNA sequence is TGCAGCGTTGTTGGGGGGCCACTCACAGATACGCAGTATTTT. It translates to CSVVGGPLTDTQYF.